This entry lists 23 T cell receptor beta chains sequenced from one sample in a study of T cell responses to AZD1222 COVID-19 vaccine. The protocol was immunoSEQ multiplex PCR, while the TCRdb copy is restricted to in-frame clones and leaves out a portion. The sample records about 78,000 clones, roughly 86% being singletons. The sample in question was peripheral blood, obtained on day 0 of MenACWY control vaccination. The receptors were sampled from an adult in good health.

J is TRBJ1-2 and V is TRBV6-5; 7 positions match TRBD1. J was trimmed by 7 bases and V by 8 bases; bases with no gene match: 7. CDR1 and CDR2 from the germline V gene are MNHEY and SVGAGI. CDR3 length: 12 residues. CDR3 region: CASLAGGTGYTF. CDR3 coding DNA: TGTGCCAGCCTAGCAGGGGGGACTGGCTACACCTTC.

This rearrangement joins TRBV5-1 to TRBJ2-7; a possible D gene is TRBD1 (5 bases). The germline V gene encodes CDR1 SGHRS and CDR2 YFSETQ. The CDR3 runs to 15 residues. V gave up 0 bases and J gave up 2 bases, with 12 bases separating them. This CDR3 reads CASSLGQGRTYEQYF. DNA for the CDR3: TGCGCCAGCAGCTTGGGGCAGGGTCGAACCTACGAGCAGTACTTC.

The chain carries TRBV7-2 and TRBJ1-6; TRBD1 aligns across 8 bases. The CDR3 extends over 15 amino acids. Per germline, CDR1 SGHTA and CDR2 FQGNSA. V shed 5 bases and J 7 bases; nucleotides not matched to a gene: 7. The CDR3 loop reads CASSPRQGANSPLHF. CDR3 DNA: TGTGCCAGCAGCCCGCGGCAGGGGGCGAATTCACCCCTCCACTTT.

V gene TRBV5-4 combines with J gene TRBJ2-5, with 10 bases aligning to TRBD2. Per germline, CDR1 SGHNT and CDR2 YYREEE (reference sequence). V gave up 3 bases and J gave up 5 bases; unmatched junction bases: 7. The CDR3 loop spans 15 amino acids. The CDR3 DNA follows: TGTGCCAGCAGCTCACAGCGGGGGGGCGGGGAGACCCAGTACTTC. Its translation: CASSSQRGGGETQYF.

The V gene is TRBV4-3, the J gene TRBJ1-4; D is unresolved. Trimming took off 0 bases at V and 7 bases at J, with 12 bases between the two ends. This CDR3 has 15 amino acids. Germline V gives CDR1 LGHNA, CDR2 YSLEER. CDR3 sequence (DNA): TGCGCCAGCAGCCAAGATCCGACCTGGGGTGAAAAACTGTTTTTT. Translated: CASSQDPTWGEKLFF.

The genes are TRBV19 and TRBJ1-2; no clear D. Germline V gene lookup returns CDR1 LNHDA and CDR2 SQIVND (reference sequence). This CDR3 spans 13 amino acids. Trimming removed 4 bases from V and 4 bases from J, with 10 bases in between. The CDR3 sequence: CASSTVDTYGYTF. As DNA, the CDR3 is TGTGCCAGTAGTACGGTTGACACCTATGGCTACACCTTC.

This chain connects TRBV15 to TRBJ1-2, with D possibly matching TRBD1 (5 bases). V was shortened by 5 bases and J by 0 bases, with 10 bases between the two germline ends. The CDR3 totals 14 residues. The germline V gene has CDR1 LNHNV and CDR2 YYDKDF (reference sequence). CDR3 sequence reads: CATSSRGSNYGYTF. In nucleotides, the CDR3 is TGTGCCACCAGCTCAAGGGGATCTAACTATGGCTACACCTTC.

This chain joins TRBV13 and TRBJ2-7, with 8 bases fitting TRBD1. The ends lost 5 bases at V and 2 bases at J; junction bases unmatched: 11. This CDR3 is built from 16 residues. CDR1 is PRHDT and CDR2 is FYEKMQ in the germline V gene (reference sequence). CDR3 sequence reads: CASSPLGDRGPYEQYF. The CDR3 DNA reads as TGTGCCAGCAGCCCTCTTGGCGACAGGGGCCCCTACGAGCAGTACTTC.

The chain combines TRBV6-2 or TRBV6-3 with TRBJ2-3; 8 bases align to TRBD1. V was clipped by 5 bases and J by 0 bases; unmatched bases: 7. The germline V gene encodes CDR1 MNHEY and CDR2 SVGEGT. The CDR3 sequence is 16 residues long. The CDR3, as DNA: TGTGCCAGCAGTCTCGAAGGACAGGGTAGCACAGATACGCAGTATTTT. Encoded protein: CASSLEGQGSTDTQYF.

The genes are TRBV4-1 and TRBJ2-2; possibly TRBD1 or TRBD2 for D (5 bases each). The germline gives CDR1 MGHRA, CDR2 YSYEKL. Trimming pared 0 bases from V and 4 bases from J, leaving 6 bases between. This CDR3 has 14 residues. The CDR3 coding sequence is TGCGCCAGCAGCCAAGATGGGGGCACCGGGGAGCTGTTTTTT. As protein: CASSQDGGTGELFF.

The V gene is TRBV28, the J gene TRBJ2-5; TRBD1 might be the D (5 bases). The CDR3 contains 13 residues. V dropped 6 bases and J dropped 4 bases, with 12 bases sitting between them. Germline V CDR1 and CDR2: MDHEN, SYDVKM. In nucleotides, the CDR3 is TGTGCCAGCAGCCAGGGATTCCGAGAGACCCAGTACTTC. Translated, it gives CASSQGFRETQYF.

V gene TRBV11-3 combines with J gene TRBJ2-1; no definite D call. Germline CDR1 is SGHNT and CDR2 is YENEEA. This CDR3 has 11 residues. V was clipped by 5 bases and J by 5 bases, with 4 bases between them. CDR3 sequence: CASSRNNEQFF. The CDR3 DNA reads TGTGCCAGCAGCCGCAACAATGAGCAGTTCTTC.

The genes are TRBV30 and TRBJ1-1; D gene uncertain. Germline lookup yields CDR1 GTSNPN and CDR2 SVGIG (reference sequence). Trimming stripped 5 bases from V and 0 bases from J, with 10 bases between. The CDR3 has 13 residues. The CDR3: CAWSRQVNTEAFF. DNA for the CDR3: TGTGCCTGGTCCAGGCAGGTGAACACTGAAGCTTTCTTT.

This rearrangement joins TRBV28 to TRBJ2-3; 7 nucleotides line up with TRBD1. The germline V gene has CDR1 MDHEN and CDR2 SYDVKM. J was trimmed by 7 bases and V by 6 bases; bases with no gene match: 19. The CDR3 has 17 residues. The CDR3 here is CASSPPAGTAFMYTQYF. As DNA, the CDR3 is TGTGCCAGCAGCCCCCCCGCCGGGACAGCTTTCATGTATACGCAGTATTTT.

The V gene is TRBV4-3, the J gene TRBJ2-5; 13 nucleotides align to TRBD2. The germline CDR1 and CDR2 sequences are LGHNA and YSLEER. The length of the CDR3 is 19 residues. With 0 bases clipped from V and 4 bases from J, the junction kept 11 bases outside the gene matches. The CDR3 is CASSQDRTSGGASGETQYF. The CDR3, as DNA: TGCGCCAGCAGCCAAGATAGAACTAGCGGGGGGGCGTCGGGAGAGACCCAGTACTTC.

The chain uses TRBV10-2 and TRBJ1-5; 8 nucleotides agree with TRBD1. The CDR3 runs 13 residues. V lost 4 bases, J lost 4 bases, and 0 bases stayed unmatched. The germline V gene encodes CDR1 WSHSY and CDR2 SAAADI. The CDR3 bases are TGCGCCAGCAGTGGACAGGGGAATCAGCCCCAGCATTTT. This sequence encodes CASSGQGNQPQHF.

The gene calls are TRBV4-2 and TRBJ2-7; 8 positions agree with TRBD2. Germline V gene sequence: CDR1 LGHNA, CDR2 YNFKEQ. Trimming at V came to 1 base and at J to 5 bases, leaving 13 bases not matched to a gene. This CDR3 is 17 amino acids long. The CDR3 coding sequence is TGTGCCAGCAGCCAAGCCCCATCCGGGGGGGGCCGGAACGAGCAGTACTTC. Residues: CASSQAPSGGGRNEQYF.

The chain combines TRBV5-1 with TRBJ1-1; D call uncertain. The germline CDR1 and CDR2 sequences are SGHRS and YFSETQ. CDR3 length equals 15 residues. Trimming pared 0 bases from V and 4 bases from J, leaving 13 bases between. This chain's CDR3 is CASSLERQWSTEAFF. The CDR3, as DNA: TGCGCCAGCAGCTTGGAGAGACAATGGAGCACTGAAGCTTTCTTT.

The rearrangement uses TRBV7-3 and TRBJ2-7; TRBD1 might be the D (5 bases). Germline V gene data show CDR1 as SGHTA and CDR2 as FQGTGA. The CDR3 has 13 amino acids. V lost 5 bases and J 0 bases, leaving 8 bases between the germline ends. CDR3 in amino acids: CASSLDSSYEQYF. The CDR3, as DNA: TGTGCCAGCAGCCTCGACAGCTCCTACGAGCAGTACTTC.

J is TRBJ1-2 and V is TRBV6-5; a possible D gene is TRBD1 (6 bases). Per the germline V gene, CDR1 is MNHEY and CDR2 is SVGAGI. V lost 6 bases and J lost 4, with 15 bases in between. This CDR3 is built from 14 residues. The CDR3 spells CASRAASGAYGYTF. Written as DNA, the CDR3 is TGTGCCAGCAGGGCCGCCTCAGGGGCCTATGGCTACACCTTC.

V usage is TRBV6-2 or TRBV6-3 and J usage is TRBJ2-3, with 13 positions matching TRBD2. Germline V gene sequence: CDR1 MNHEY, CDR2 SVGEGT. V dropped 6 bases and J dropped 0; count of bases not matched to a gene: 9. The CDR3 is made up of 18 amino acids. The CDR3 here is CASSWTSGGVFSTDTQYF. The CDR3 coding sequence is TGTGCCAGCAGCTGGACTAGCGGGGGTGTTTTTAGCACAGATACGCAGTATTTT.

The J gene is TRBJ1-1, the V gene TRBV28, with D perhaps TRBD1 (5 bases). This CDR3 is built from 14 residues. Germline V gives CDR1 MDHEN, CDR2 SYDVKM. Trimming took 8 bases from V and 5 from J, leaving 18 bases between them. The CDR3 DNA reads TGTGCCAGCGGAAAGACAGCCCTGGGGACTGAAGCTTTCTTT. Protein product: CASGKTALGTEAFF.

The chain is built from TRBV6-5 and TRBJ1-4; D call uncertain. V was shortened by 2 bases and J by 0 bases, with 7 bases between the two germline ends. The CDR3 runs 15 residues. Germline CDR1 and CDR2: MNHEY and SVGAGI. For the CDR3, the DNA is TGTGCCAGCAGTTACACTACTGCAACTAATGAAAAACTGTTTTTT. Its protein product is CASSYTTATNEKLFF.